The present T cell receptor beta chain was sequenced within a study of OX40 agonist ivuxolimab in advanced cancers. Study-wide context: Anti-PD-1, anti-PD-L1 or anti-CTLA-4 therapy given earlier was allowed, and roughly 38% had some.

Drawing of blood for sampling happened at baseline, at cycle 4 day 1, and at cycle 7 day 1. V gave up 2 bases and J gave up 3 bases; unmatched junction bases: 8. The CDR3 spans 16 residues. Germline V gives CDR1 SGHVS, CDR2 FNYEAQ. The repertoire was sequenced with immunoSEQ multiplex PCR; TCRdb's copy has only in-frame clones and lacks some. The sample shows 100,000 or so clones, roughly 95% of them seen only once. The material sequenced was CD4+ or CD8+ T cells sorted from blood, taken in a trial of the OX40 agonist ivuxolimab. The chain employs TRBV7-6 and TRBJ2-7, with 9 bases matching TRBD2. The clonotype originates from an adult with an advanced solid tumor such as melanoma, head and neck, liver or kidney cancer. CDR3 in amino acids: CASSLWASGVIYEQYF. The CDR3 coding sequence is TGTGCCAGCAGCTTATGGGCTAGCGGGGTGATCTACGAGCAGTACTTC.